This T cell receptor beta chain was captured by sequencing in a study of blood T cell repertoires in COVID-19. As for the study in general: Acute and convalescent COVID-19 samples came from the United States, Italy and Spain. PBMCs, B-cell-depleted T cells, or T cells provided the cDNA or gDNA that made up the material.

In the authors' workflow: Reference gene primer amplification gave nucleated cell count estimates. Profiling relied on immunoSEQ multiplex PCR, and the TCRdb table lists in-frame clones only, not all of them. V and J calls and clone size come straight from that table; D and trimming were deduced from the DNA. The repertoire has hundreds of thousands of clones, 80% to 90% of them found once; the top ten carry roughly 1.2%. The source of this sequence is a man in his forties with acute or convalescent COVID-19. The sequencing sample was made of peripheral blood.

CDR3 amino acids: CASSWRTGGTLEQYF. DNA of the CDR3: TGTGCCAGCAGTTGGAGGACAGGCGGGACTCTCGAGCAGTACTTC. The V call is TRBV27, the J call TRBJ2-7; perhaps TRBD1 as D (7 bases). CDR3 size: 15 residues. The V end was cut by 4 bases, the J end by 6 bases, with 19 bases between. CDR1 MNHEY and CDR2 SMNVEV come from the germline V gene (reference sequence).